This TCR beta chain is drawn from a study of shared clonotypes between healthy human individuals (TCRdb year 2020). Background for the entire study: The cohort comprised two women and a few men aged 18 to 49 years. Per donor, three plates each were used for CD4 naive and CD4 memory, two for CD8 naive, and one for CD8 memory. To estimate repertoire size and how much clonotype sharing occurs between individuals, the study deeply sequenced the blood TCR repertoires of 4 to 6 healthy adults. Libraries were prepared and TCR repertoires were sequenced by different laboratories using diverse techniques, in order to increase sequencing depth and limit assay-specific biases. Per donor, leukapheresis produced somewhere between about 0.8 and 9.5 billion PBMCs. Overall study outcomes, separate from this receptor: Incomplete sequencing was indicated by rarefaction of sorted-subset datasets, despite the large sequencing depth. Clonotypes shared by all four sorted-subset donors showed higher generation probabilities than non-shared clonotypes. Pairwise subsampling led to the expectation that sequencing depth would affect the degree of clonotype sharing among donors. When several donors were compared, the shared fraction of clonotypes was around 5% for naive CD4, around 3.5% for naive CD8, 2.3% for memory CD4, and under 0.5% for memory CD8. Because the study included only a small number of donors, the genetic and exposure-history diversity represented was limited. Sampling was restricted to blood, and TCR repertoires in tissues likely differ from the TCR repertoires found in blood. Larger estimated clonotype richness was generally found for naive subsets than for memory subsets.

Measured from the cysteine to the phenylalanine, the CDR3 is 15 residues long. Only the CDR3 portion is preserved as DNA: 45 bases, with reading frame beginning at the first base. CDR1 and CDR2 (SGHVS, FQNEAQ) derive from the germline V gene. The germline V and J ends show losses of 6 bases and 0 bases respectively, and no gene match explains 4 bases of the junction. CD8 naive samples consisted of CD45RO-negative cells that were positively selected for CCR7, yielding a CD45RA+CCR7+ population without TemRA cells. Donors were healthy HIV-negative adults with no recently reported acute infections or vaccinations. Only Caucasian adults living in Nashville, Tennessee, USA were represented among the donors. Blood was collected by leukapheresis, and PBMCs were isolated by Ficoll-Histopaque density gradient centrifugation and then cryopreserved in liquid nitrogen vapor phase. Purity and quantity of every magnetically sorted T cell population were checked by analytical flow cytometry. Genomic DNA was isolated from every sorted fraction and measured by UV absorbance on a Nanodrop 2000c.

Using the deep immunoSEQ assay, multiplex PCR amplified TCR CDR3 regions from genomic DNA. Extracted genomic DNA from each cell subset was distributed evenly across all wells of several immunoSEQ 96-well plates, and each plate was treated as a replicate. Each replicate PCR for sorted subsets received about 210 ng genomic DNA, equal to 28,000 or so T cell genomes. Purified libraries were measured with a Qubit 3.0 fluorometer, size-checked on a Bioanalyzer 2100, and measured again with the KAPA Library Quantification kit. Every immunoSEQ 96-well plate was sequenced on a dedicated single-read 150-cycle Illumina NextSeq 550 flow cell. The source study handled its data this way. Because the immunoSEQ output included only junctional sequences and no quality scores, the filtering could not be the same as the filtering used for full-length reads. To assign V/J genes and CDR3, sequences were annotated against IMGT germline references using PyIR, a Python wrapper for IgBLAST v1.9. Reads were removed for weak V/J assignments (E-value above 1e-6), missing CDR3, stop codons, out-of-frame junctions, or ambiguous translated residues. V3J clonotypes were defined as sequences sharing an identical inferred V gene, J gene, and CDR3 amino acid sequence. Percentage overlap between repertoires was calculated by dividing the number of shared unique clonotypes by the size of the smaller repertoire. Richness of each repertoire was evaluated using RTK rarefaction, the Chao1 estimator, and Recon v2.1 estimates of unobserved clonotypes. Generation probabilities for all TCRbeta clonotypes obtained by the gDNA method from a handful of donors were computed using OLGA. TCRdb mirrors the immuneACCESS table, restricted to in-frame sequences. Some clones are absent from its copies; in checked studies, under half trace to an unresolved V gene, and the reason for the others is unknown. V and J calls and clone size are copied from that table; D and trimming were computed from the DNA. Within this sample are about 2.2 million clones, with around 93% of them counted one time only. About 1.7% of the sample belongs to the ten largest clones.

Details on this clone: What this receptor recognizes is not known. The input lacks base qualities; no much larger clone sits a single base away.

This receptor was obtained from a man between 18 and 29 years old in good health. Some clones in this sample may be carry-over from other donors' samples. Here the chain combines TRBV7-8 and TRBJ1-4, and TRBD1 matches 7 of the central bases. The sequenced sample was naive CD8+ T cells from PBMCs. The sample's cell subset or site label is to be understood as: CD45RA+CCR7+. The CDR3 protein sequence reads: CASSRTGATNEKLFF. DNA sequence: TGTGCCAGCAGTCGGACAGGTGCAACTAATGAAAAACTGTTTTTT.